Below, 23 T cell receptor beta chains from the same sample are listed, as sequenced in a study of T cell responses to AZD1222 COVID-19 vaccine. Clones were read by immunoSEQ multiplex PCR, and TCRdb kept only the in-frame ones, dropping some. The table has roughly 97,000 clones, about 88% seen once. The starting material was peripheral blood, obtained on day 0 of AZD1222 vaccination. These receptors were collected from an adult in good health.

The rearrangement uses TRBV2 and TRBJ1-1; TRBD1 is a possible D gene (5 bases). This CDR3 has 16 residues. Germline CDR1 SNHLY, CDR2 FYNNEI. V was shortened by 4 bases and J by 4 bases, with 19 bases between the two germline ends. CDR3 DNA: TGTGCCAGCAGTGCCTGGGGGACCCAGAGGGGCACTGAAGCTTTCTTT. Translation gives CASSAWGTQRGTEAFF. Complete variable domain (other parts from reference TRBV2 and TRBJ1-1): EPEVTQTPSHQVTQMGQEVILRCVPISNHLYFYWYRQILGQKVEFLVSFYNNEISEKSEIFDDQFSVERPDGSNFTLKIRSTKLEDSAMYFCASSAWGTQRGTEAFFGQGTRLTVV.

The V call is TRBV5-6, the J call TRBJ2-1; 9 nucleotides align to TRBD2. Germline values: CDR1 SGHDT, CDR2 YYEEEE. Trimming took 2 bases from V and 8 from J; bases not matched to a gene: 11. The CDR3 covers 16 residues. CDR3 in DNA: TGTGCCAGCAGCTTCCTTCTAGCGGGGTCTAGGGATGAGCAGTTCTTC. Its protein product is CASSFLLAGSRDEQFF.

V gene TRBV28 combines with J gene TRBJ1-5; TRBD1 matches 9 bases. Germline V gives CDR1 MDHEN, CDR2 SYDVKM. The CDR3 spans 15 residues. Trimming took 8 bases from V and 4 from J; bases not matched to a gene: 9. The CDR3 reads CASQNRGRGNQPQHF. The CDR3 DNA follows: TGTGCCAGCCAGAACAGGGGGCGAGGAAATCAGCCCCAGCATTTT.

The J gene is TRBJ1-4, the V gene TRBV30; D unresolved. The CDR3 consists of 14 residues. CDR1 GTSNPN and CDR2 SVGIG come from the germline V gene (reference sequence). Trimming took 0 bases from V and 8 from J, leaving 13 bases between them. The CDR3 region has the DNA TGTGCCTGGAGTGTACGTTGGGCCGGGGAAAAACTGTTTTTT. Its protein is CAWSVRWAGEKLFF. The full variable domain, rest sourced from reference TRBV30 and TRBJ1-4, is SQTIHQWPATLVQPVGSPLSLECTVEGTSNPNLYWYRQAAGRGLQLLFYSVGIGQISSEVPQNLSASRPQDRQFILSSKKLLLSDSGFYLCAWSVRWAGEKLFFGSGTQLSVL.

V usage is TRBV11-2 and J usage is TRBJ1-3; no clear D gene. This CDR3 contains 15 residues. V shed 3 bases and J shed 3 bases, with 12 bases lying between them. Germline V gene data show CDR1 as SGHAT and CDR2 as FQNNGV. CDR3 bases: TGTGCCAGCAGCTTGTCGGGGTTAATTGGAAACACCATATATTTT. Translating it yields CASSLSGLIGNTIYF.

The gene calls are TRBV19 and TRBJ2-6; no clear D. Trimming left V 5 bases short and J 1 base short, with 9 bases between. The CDR3 spans 15 residues. The germline gives CDR1 LNHDA, CDR2 SQIVND (reference sequence). CDR3 in amino acids: CASSPSPSGANVLTF. The CDR3 bases are TGTGCCAGTAGTCCCTCACCATCTGGGGCCAACGTCCTGACTTTC.

The rearrangement uses TRBV10-3 and TRBJ1-1, with D tentatively TRBD1 (6 bases). Trimming shortened V by 9 bases and J by 2 bases, and 13 bases separated the two germline ends. Germline values: CDR1 ENHRY, CDR2 SYGVKD. The CDR3 sequence is 13 residues long. The CDR3 DNA reads TGTGCCATGGGGGCTCAGGTTAACACTGAAGCTTTCTTT. This translates into CAMGAQVNTEAFF.

The chain joins TRBV9 to TRBJ2-1; the match to TRBD2 covers 9 bases. V lost 4 bases and J lost 5; bases outside the gene matches: 4. This CDR3 has 14 amino acids. Looked up from germline, CDR1 is SGDLS and CDR2 is YYNGEE. The chain's CDR3 is CASSSSGADNEQFF. CDR3 bases: TGTGCCAGCAGCTCTAGCGGGGCTGACAATGAGCAGTTCTTC.

A single count supports this clone. The genes are TRBV9 and TRBJ1-1, with no clear D. Trimming took 0 bases from V and 1 from J, leaving 7 bases between them. From germline, CDR1 is SGDLS and CDR2 YYNGEE. This CDR3 has 14 residues. Written as DNA, the CDR3 is TGTGCCAGCAGCGTAGGGGTTGCGAACACTGAAGCTTTCTTT. Translation: CASSVGVANTEAFF.

This clone was seen a single time. The chain has TRBV5-4 and TRBJ2-1, with 12 bases fitting TRBD2. This CDR3 comprises 17 residues. Unmatched junction bases numbered 14, after V lost 4 bases and J lost 9 bases. CDR1 and CDR2 from the germline V gene are SGHNT and YYREEE (reference sequence). The CDR3 DNA reads TGTGCCAGCAGCCCCTCTAGCGGGGGGGCCCTTTTAGGTGAGCAGTTCTTC. Translated: CASSPSSGGALLGEQFF.

This sequence joins TRBV12-3 or TRBV12-4 and TRBJ1-6; 7 bases are shared with TRBD1. The CDR3 extends over 13 amino acids. Trimming cost V 6 bases and J 10 bases; bases outside gene matches: 6. The CDR3 here is CASSPGGSSPLHF. CDR3 DNA: TGTGCCAGCAGCCCAGGGGGGAGCTCACCCCTCCACTTT.

The V call is TRBV7-2, the J call TRBJ2-5; 7 positions agree with TRBD1. The CDR3 has 15 amino acids. V dropped 5 bases and J dropped 1; count of bases not matched to a gene: 7. CDR1 is SGHTA and CDR2 is FQGNSA in the germline V gene. The CDR3 reads CASSQQGTIQETQYF. CDR3 DNA: TGTGCCAGCAGCCAACAGGGGACCATCCAAGAGACCCAGTACTTC.

The chain employs TRBV4-2 and TRBJ1-2, with unresolved D. Germline loops: CDR1 LGHNA, CDR2 YNFKEQ. The CDR3 is 17 residues long. Deletions cut 0 bases from V and 4 bases from J, with 18 bases between. The CDR3 loop reads CASSQDFRRAGTYGYTF. As DNA, the CDR3 is TGTGCCAGCAGCCAAGATTTTAGGCGGGCAGGAACCTATGGCTACACCTTC.

The chain links TRBV6-5 to TRBJ1-1; D unclear. Germline V gene data show CDR1 as MNHEY and CDR2 as SVGAGI. The V and J ends lost 11 bases and 8 bases respectively, with 15 bases between them. The CDR3 sequence is 11 residues long. DNA of the CDR3: TGTGCCGTTAAGCGAGGCAGGGAAGCTTTCTTT. Translation: CAVKRGREAFF.

About this clone itself: The germline gene is not matched at one end of the junction; a read error may be the cause. The chain combines TRBV7-7 with TRBJ1-4; D remains unclear. The germline V gene has CDR1 SSHAT and CDR2 FNYEAQ (reference sequence). CDR3 length equals 15 residues. Here the CDR3 reads CASSSSSGFNEKLFF. CDR3 nucleotides: TGTGCTAGCAGCTCTAGCTCCGGTTTTAATGAAAAACTGTTTTTT.

This rearrangement joins TRBV9 to TRBJ2-3; 11 bases line up with TRBD2. The junction had 6 bases not matched to a gene; V was cut back by 1 base and J by 14 bases. Per the germline V gene, CDR1 is SGDLS and CDR2 is YYNGEE. The CDR3 has 13 residues. CDR3 DNA sequence: TGTGCCAGCAGCGTAATGACTAGCGGGGTATCGTATTTT. This translates into CASSVMTSGVSYF.

V is TRBV19 and J is TRBJ1-2; 7 nucleotides agree with TRBD1. The junction had 14 bases not matched to a gene; V was cut back by 5 bases and J by 8 bases. Per the germline V gene, CDR1 is LNHDA and CDR2 is SQIVND (reference sequence). CDR3 length equals 15 residues. In nucleotides, the CDR3 is TGTGCCAGTAGTGTCCCAGGGGGTTCCGCCTTCGGCTACACCTTC. This codes for CASSVPGGSAFGYTF.

The chain combines TRBV29-1 with TRBJ1-1; D is ambiguous. V lost 3 bases and J 0 bases, leaving 11 bases between the germline ends. This CDR3 contains 14 residues. From germline, CDR1 is SQVTM and CDR2 ANQGSEA. CDR3 nucleotide sequence: TGCAGCGTTGAGGTCGCGGCTTTGAACACTGAAGCTTTCTTT. This gives the protein CSVEVAALNTEAFF.

The chain recombines TRBV19 with TRBJ2-1; D possibly corresponds to TRBD2 (6 bases). CDR1 is LNHDA, CDR2 SQIVND, per germline (reference sequence). V lost 3 bases to trimming and J lost 9 bases, with 6 bases between them. This CDR3 spans 11 amino acids. CDR3 coding DNA: TGTGCCAGTAGTATGGGACTTGAGCAGTTCTTC. This encodes CASSMGLEQFF.

The gene calls are TRBV13 and TRBJ2-7, with a tentative D call TRBD1 (5 bases). The V end lost 5 bases, the J end lost 2 bases, and 19 bases lay between the germline ends. Germline CDR1 and CDR2: PRHDT and FYEKMQ (reference sequence). The CDR3 runs 16 residues. The CDR3 loop is CASSPPPGFPTYEQYF. The CDR3 DNA follows: TGTGCCAGCAGCCCCCCCCCAGGGTTCCCCACCTACGAGCAGTACTTC. Drawing the rest from reference TRBV13 and TRBJ2-7, the complete variable domain is AAGVIQSPRHLIKEKRETATLKCYPIPRHDTVYWYQQGPGQDPQFLISFYEKMQSDKGSIPDRFSAQQFSDYHSELNMSSLELGDSALYFCASSPPPGFPTYEQYFGPGTRLTVT.

V and J are TRBV19 and TRBJ2-5; D unclear. CDR1 is LNHDA and CDR2 is SQIVND in the germline V gene (reference sequence). The CDR3 consists of 14 residues. V was clipped by 1 base and J by 1 base, with 7 bases between them. The CDR3 sequence is CASSIAGFQETQYF. The CDR3 DNA is TGTGCCAGTAGTATAGCCGGCTTCCAAGAGACCCAGTACTTC.

This clone has just one count. The chain carries TRBV7-2 and TRBJ2-4, with 10 bases that match TRBD2. The CDR3 sequence is 16 residues long. V gave up 1 base and J gave up 7 bases; unmatched junction bases: 7. Germline values: CDR1 SGHTA, CDR2 FQGNSA. The CDR3 sequence: CASSLGSSGGGNIQYF. CDR3 nucleotides: TGTGCCAGCAGCTTAGGGTCTAGCGGGGGTGGGAACATTCAGTACTTC.

V is TRBV11-2 and J is TRBJ1-1; tentatively, D is TRBD1 (5 bases). This CDR3 has 15 amino acids. V shed 0 bases and J shed 8 bases, with 16 bases lying between them. CDR1 and CDR2 from the germline V gene are SGHAT and FQNNGV. This CDR3 is CASSLDRGNPNEAFF. The CDR3 nucleotides read TGTGCCAGCAGCTTAGATCGGGGGAACCCTAACGAAGCTTTCTTT.